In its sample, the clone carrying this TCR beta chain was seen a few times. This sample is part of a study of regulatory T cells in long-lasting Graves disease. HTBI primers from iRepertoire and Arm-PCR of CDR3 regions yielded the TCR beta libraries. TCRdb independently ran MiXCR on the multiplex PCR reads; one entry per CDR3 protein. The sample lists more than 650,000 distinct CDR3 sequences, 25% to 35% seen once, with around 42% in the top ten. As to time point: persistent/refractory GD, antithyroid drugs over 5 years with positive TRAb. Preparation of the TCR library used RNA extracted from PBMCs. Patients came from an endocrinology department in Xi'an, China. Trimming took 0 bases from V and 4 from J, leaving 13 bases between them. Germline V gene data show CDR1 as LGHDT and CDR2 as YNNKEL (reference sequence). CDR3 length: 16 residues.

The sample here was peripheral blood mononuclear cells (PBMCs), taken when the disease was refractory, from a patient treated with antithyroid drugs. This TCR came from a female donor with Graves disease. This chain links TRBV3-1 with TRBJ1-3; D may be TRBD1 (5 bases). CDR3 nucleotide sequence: TGTGCCAGCAGCCAAGATCCGGCAGGGCGGGGAAACACCATATATTTT. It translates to CASSQDPAGRGNTIYF.